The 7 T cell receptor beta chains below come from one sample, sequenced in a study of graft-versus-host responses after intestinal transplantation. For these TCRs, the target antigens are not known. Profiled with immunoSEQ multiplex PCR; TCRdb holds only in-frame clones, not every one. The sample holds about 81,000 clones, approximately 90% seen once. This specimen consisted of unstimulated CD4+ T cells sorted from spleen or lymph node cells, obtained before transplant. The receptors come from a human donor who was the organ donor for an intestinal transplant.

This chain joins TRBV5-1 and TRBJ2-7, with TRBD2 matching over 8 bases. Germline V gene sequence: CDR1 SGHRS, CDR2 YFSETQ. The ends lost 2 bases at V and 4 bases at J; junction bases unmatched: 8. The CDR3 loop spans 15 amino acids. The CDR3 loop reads CASSFRGREDYEQYF. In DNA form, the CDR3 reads TGCGCCAGCAGCTTCCGGGGGCGGGAGGATTACGAGCAGTACTTC.

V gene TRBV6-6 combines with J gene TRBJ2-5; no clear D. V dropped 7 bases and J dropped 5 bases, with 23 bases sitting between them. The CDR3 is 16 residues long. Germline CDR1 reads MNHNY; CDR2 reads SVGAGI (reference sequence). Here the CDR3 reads CASTSPYQAWWETQYF. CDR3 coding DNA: TGTGCCAGCACCTCCCCCTATCAAGCCTGGTGGGAGACCCAGTACTTC.

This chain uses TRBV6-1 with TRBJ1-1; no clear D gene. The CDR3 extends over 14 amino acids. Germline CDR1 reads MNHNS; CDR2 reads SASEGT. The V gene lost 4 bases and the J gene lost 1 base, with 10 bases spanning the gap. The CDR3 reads CASSVMSGNTEAFF. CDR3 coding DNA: TGTGCCAGCAGTGTCATGAGTGGGAACACTGAAGCTTTCTTT.

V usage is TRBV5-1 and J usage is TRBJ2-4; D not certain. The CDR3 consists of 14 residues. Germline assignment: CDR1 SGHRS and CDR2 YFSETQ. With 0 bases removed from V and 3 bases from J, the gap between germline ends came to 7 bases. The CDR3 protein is CASSLDPGKNIQYF. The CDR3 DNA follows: TGCGCCAGCAGCTTGGATCCAGGCAAAAACATTCAGTACTTC.

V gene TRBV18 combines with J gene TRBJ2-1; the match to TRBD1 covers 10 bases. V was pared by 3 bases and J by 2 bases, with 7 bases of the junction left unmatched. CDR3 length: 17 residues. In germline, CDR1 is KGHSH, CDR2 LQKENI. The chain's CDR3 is CASSPIWTGGAYNEQFF. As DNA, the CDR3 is TGTGCCAGCTCACCCATATGGACAGGGGGAGCCTACAATGAGCAGTTCTTC.

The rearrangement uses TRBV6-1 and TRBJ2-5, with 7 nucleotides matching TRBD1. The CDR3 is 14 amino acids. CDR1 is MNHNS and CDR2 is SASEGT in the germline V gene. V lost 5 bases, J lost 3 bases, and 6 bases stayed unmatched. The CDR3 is CASSPSGGKETQYF. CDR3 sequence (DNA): TGTGCCAGCAGTCCTTCAGGGGGAAAAGAGACCCAGTACTTC.

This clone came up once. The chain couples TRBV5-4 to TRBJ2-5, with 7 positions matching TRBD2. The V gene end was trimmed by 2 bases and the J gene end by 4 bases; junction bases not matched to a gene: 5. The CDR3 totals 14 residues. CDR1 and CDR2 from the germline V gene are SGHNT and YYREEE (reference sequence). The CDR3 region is CASSLPTSVETQYF. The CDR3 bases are TGTGCCAGCAGCTTACCCACTAGCGTAGAGACCCAGTACTTC.